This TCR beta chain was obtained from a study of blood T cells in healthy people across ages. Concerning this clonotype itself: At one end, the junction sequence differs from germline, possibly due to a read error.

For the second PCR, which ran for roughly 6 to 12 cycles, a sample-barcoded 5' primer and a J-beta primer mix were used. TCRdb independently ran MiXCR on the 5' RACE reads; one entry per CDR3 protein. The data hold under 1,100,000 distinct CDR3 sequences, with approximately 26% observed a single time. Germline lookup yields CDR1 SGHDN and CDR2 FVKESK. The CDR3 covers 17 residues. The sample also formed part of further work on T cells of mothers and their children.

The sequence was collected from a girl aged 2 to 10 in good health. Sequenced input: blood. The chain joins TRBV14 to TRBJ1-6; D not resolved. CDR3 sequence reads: CASSQEWVSSYNSSLHF. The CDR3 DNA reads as TGTGCCAGCAGCCAAGAATGGGTCAGCTCCTATAATTCATCCCTCCACTTT.